This TCR beta chain was found in a study of cytomegalovirus exposure and HLA in healthy donors. At the level of the study: The 95 to 150 validation repertoires, a later analysis reported, used the same platform as the approximately 650 first-cohort repertoires.

Study-level findings and limits: Most TCR sequences were uncommon, yet certain public TCRs appeared in many donors. TCR clusters originating in the first cohort tended to co-occur in the roughly 110 validation repertoires, according to a later analysis.

With regard to this clone: Antigen: not known.

Sequencing used immunoSEQ multiplex PCR; TCRdb keeps in-frame clones, though not all of them. The table has about 140,000 clones, 90% to 95% seen once. V was clipped by 6 bases and J by 1 base; unmatched bases: 0. The CDR3 has 14 amino acids. Germline CDR1 is LNHDA and CDR2 is SQIVND (reference sequence). The rearrangement uses TRBV19 and TRBJ1-3, with TRBD1 identical over 10 bases. The material sequenced was PBMCs. The receptor was isolated from a young man in good health and CMV-seronegative. The CDR3 region is CASRGQGSGNTIYF. The CDR3 DNA sequence: TGTGCCAGTAGGGGACAGGGGTCTGGAAACACCATATATTTT.